The next 15 T cell receptor beta chains were all read from a single sample in a study of beta chain features in type 1 diabetes (dated by TCRdb to the late 2010s). Receptors were amplified or captured by the immunoSEQ multiplex PCR assay. All of the isolated RNA was reverse transcribed with the High Capacity cDNA Reverse Transcription Kit, so expressed TCRB transcripts were sequenced. The clones in this table, taken by TCRdb from immuneACCESS, are in-frame only. Not every clone is retained; where verified, under half of the shortfall comes from an unresolved V gene, and the cause of the rest is unknown. Here the sample has a few hundred thousand clones; about a sixth occur a single time. About 0.085% of the sample is held by the ten biggest clonotypes. Study-level results and caveats: Type 1 diabetes patients showed a moderate but significant shortening of TCRB CDR3 length in all four CD4+ subsets.

No antigen has been assigned to these receptors. Sample: naive CD4+ T cells from blood. The sample's cell subset or site label, decoded: true naive CD4+ T cells. Receptors originate from a man aged 30-40 years with type 1 diabetes.

This clone was seen a handful of times. The gene calls are TRBV9 and TRBJ1-5; maybe TRBD1 (6 bases). The CDR3 spans 15 residues. The V end was cut by 3 bases, the J end by 4 bases, with 14 bases between. Germline values: CDR1 SGDLS, CDR2 YYNGEE. CDR3 sequence reads: CASSAQMDSNQPQHF. CDR3 coding DNA: TGTGCCAGCAGCGCCCAAATGGACAGTAATCAGCCCCAGCATTTT. Based on the CDR3 plus reference TRBV9 and TRBJ1-5, the full variable domain is DSGVTQTPKHLITATGQRVTLRCSPRSGDLSVYWYQQSLDQGLQFLIQYYNGEERAKGNILERFSAQQFPDLHSELNLSSLELGDSALYFCASSAQMDSNQPQHFGDGTRLSIL.

The rearrangement uses TRBV9 and TRBJ2-3; D remains unclear. Trimming removed 0 bases from V and 0 bases from J, with 11 bases in between. The CDR3 extends over 16 amino acids. CDR1 SGDLS and CDR2 YYNGEE come from the germline V gene. The CDR3 DNA follows: TGTGCCAGCAGCGTAGCTACACCCAAAAGCACAGATACGCAGTATTTT. Protein product: CASSVATPKSTDTQYF.

This sequence joins TRBV4-3 and TRBJ2-3, with 10 bases identical to TRBD2. J was trimmed by 7 bases and V by 0 bases; bases with no gene match: 7. There are 16 residues in the CDR3. The germline CDR1 and CDR2 sequences are LGHNA and YSLEER. For the CDR3, the DNA is TGCGCCAGCAGCCAAGATGGGCTAGCGGGAGCAAATACGCAGTATTTT. It translates to CASSQDGLAGANTQYF.

This clone was seen only a few times. This CDR3 is CATGGPSGANVLTF. CDR3 in DNA: TGTGCCACCGGCGGGCCCTCTGGGGCCAACGTCCTGACTTTC. This chain connects TRBV10-3 to TRBJ2-6; D might be TRBD2 (5 bases). Trimming cost V 10 bases and J 0 bases, with 10 bases left between them. Germline V CDR1 and CDR2: ENHRY, SYGVKD. The CDR3 length is 14 residues.

To note about this clone: Other DNA sequences of this sample code for an identical CDR3. The chain is built from TRBV28 and TRBJ1-5; D unclear. The CDR3 runs 12 residues. V shed 5 bases and J shed 2 bases, with 4 bases lying between them. Germline lookup yields CDR1 MDHEN and CDR2 SYDVKM. The CDR3 here is CASSTGNQPQHF. The CDR3 region has the DNA TGTGCCAGCAGTACTGGCAATCAGCCCCAGCATTTT.

J is TRBJ1-1 and V is TRBV11-1; D uncertain. The CDR3 covers 13 residues. Looked up from germline, CDR1 is SGHAT and CDR2 is FQDESV (reference sequence). Trimming stripped 0 bases from V and 4 bases from J, with 6 bases between. The CDR3 sequence is CASSLAGGTEAFF. The DNA for the CDR3 is TGTGCCAGCAGCTTAGCAGGAGGCACTGAAGCTTTCTTT. The full variable domain, completed using reference TRBV11-1 and TRBJ1-1, is EAEVAQSPRYKITEKSQAVAFWCDPISGHATLYWYRQILGQGPELLVQFQDESVVDDSQLPKDRFSAERLKGVDSTLKIQPAELGDSAMYLCASSLAGGTEAFFGQGTRLTVV.

The V gene is TRBV28, the J gene TRBJ2-7; 8 bases fit TRBD1. Germline CDR1 reads MDHEN; CDR2 reads SYDVKM. The V segment lost 3 bases and the J segment 4 bases; nucleotides outside the gene matches: 8. The CDR3 spans 15 residues. The CDR3 here is CASSFVGTGEYEQYF. The CDR3 DNA reads as TGTGCCAGCAGTTTCGTTGGGACAGGCGAGTACGAGCAGTACTTC. The full variable domain, its missing parts supplied by reference TRBV28 and TRBJ2-7, is DVKVTQSSRYLVKRTGEKVFLECVQDMDHENMFWYRQDPGLGLRLIYFSYDVKMKEKGDIPEGYSVSREKKERFSLILESASTNQTSMYLCASSFVGTGEYEQYFGPGTRLTVT.

In its sample, this clone was seen a few times. The rearrangement links TRBV4-1 to TRBJ2-3; 9 bases match TRBD2. In germline, CDR1 is MGHRA, CDR2 YSYEKL. The CDR3 has 16 amino acids. V was pared by 3 bases and J by 7 bases, with 11 bases of the junction left unmatched. For the CDR3, the DNA is TGCGCCAGCAGCCAGGTGGAGAGCGGGAGGCCTCATACGCAGTATTTT. Translating it yields CASSQVESGRPHTQYF.

This clone has only a few counts. The chain is built from TRBV29-1 and TRBJ1-1; 8 bases align to TRBD1. CDR3 length: 15 residues. CDR1 and CDR2 (germline): SQVTM, ANQGSEA. The V segment lost 7 bases and the J segment 0 bases; nucleotides outside the gene matches: 10. The CDR3 loop reads CSGKRQGPMNTEAFF. CDR3 sequence (DNA): TGCAGCGGTAAACGACAGGGGCCCATGAACACTGAAGCTTTCTTT. Full variable domain (outside the CDR3, taken from reference TRBV29-1 and TRBJ1-1): SAVISQKPSRDICQRGTSLTIQCQVDSQVTMMFWYRQQPGQSLTLIATANQGSEATYESGFVIDKFPISRPNLTFSTLTVSNMSPEDSSIYLCSGKRQGPMNTEAFFGQGTRLTVV.

The chain combines TRBV29-1 with TRBJ2-2; tentatively, D is TRBD1 (6 bases). Germline V CDR1 and CDR2: SQVTM, ANQGSEA. Trimming left V 7 bases short and J 1 base short, with 10 bases between. This CDR3 contains 13 residues. The DNA of the CDR3 is TGCAGCGCCGGACAGATGAACACCGGGGAGCTGTTTTTT. Amino acid sequence: CSAGQMNTGELFF.

The rearrangement links TRBV2 to TRBJ2-4, with D maybe TRBD2 (6 bases). The ends were cut back, 10 bases at V and 1 base at J, with 8 bases in the middle. This CDR3 has 12 amino acids. Looked up from germline, CDR1 is SNHLY and CDR2 is FYNNEI. CDR3 amino acids: CATSVAKNIQYF. For the CDR3, the DNA is TGTGCCACTAGCGTGGCCAAAAACATTCAGTACTTC.

V and J are TRBV5-4 and TRBJ2-3, with 10 bases fitting TRBD1. Germline assignment: CDR1 SGHNT and CDR2 YYREEE (reference sequence). This CDR3 has 16 amino acids. The ends lost 4 bases at V and 3 bases at J; junction bases unmatched: 8. DNA for the CDR3: TGTGCCAGCAGCCCGCGAGGGACAGGGGAGACAGATACGCAGTATTTT. This encodes CASSPRGTGETDTQYF.

The gene calls are TRBV30 and TRBJ2-6; D is uncertain. This CDR3 is built from 13 residues. Germline-derived CDR1 and CDR2 are GTSNPN and SVGIG (reference sequence). The V and J ends lost 3 bases and 2 bases respectively, with 5 bases between them. The CDR3 is CAWRDPGANVLTF. CDR3 nucleotide sequence: TGTGCCTGGAGAGACCCTGGGGCCAACGTCCTGACTTTC.

This clone occurred a few times. This rearrangement joins TRBV29-1 to TRBJ2-7; 7 nucleotides line up with TRBD1. The CDR3 is 16 residues long. Germline V gene sequence: CDR1 SQVTM, CDR2 ANQGSEA. The V and J ends lost 3 bases and 6 bases, in that order; junction bases with no gene match: 17. In DNA, the CDR3 is TGCAGCGTTGACAGGGAAAACAGGGGCTCACAGTGCGAGCAGTACTTC. It encodes CSVDRENRGSQCEQYF.

The chain combines TRBV9 with TRBJ2-7, with D maybe TRBD1 (6 bases). Trimming took off 1 base at V and 4 bases at J, with 12 bases between the two ends. Germline V gives CDR1 SGDLS, CDR2 YYNGEE. The CDR3 has 14 amino acids. CDR3 DNA sequence: TGTGCCAGCAGCGTAAGAGGGACAAGTTACGAGCAGTACTTC. Protein sequence: CASSVRGTSYEQYF.